Below, 29 T cell receptor beta chains from the same sample are listed, as sequenced in a study of T-cell reconstitution after alpha-beta-depleted transplantation in children. Preparing the TCRbeta library involved the use of unique molecular identifiers. TCRdb reanalysed the PCR reads using MiXCR and keeps one entry per CDR3 protein. The table lists about 400,000 distinct CDR3 sequences, about a fifth of them singletons, with less than 4.5% in the top ten. The source was PBMCs from the stem cell graft donor, collected from the stem cell graft. The receptors derive from a human donor who donated a stem cell graft to a child with acute myeloid leukemia.

This clonotype appeared a few times. This CDR3 reads CAIRSGVRTDTQYF. DNA of the CDR3: TGTGCCATCAGAAGCGGAGTGCGCACAGATACGCAGTATTTT. The V and J genes are TRBV10-3 and TRBJ2-3; D is possibly TRBD2 (5 bases). This CDR3 is built from 14 residues. CDR1 is ENHRY, CDR2 SYGVKD, per germline. Trimming left V 6 bases short and J 1 base short, with 11 bases between.

This chain links TRBV5-6 with TRBJ1-4; D uncertain. Germline CDR1 reads SGHDT; CDR2 reads YYEEEE. Trimming took 4 bases from V and 7 from J, leaving 11 bases between them. CDR3 length: 13 residues. Here the CDR3 reads CASSLGRTEKLFF. Written as DNA, the CDR3 is TGTGCCAGCAGCCTGGGCCGGACTGAAAAACTGTTTTTT.

The chain joins TRBV3-1 to TRBJ2-1; D tentatively reads TRBD1 or TRBD2 (5 bases each). V lost 0 bases and J lost 0, with 9 bases in between. The CDR3 is 16 residues long. Germline V gene lookup returns CDR1 LGHDT and CDR2 YNNKEL (reference sequence). CDR3 loop: CASSQDWGSSYNEQFF. The CDR3 bases are TGTGCCAGCAGCCAAGACTGGGGGAGCTCCTACAATGAGCAGTTCTTC.

This clonotype was counted only a few times. The CDR3 protein is CASSFGWEGDTQYF. The CDR3 DNA reads as TGTGCCAGCAGCTTTGGTTGGGAGGGAGATACGCAGTATTTT. V and J are TRBV11-3 and TRBJ2-3, with 7 bases matching TRBD2. Germline assignment: CDR1 SGHNT and CDR2 YENEEA. CDR3 length equals 14 residues. After removal of 3 bases from V and 5 bases from J, the junction contained 5 bases not matched to a gene.

This sequence joins TRBV6-4 and TRBJ2-2, with D perhaps TRBD1 (6 bases). The CDR3 extends over 13 amino acids. V was clipped by 4 bases and J by 6 bases, with 9 bases between them. The V gene's germline CDR1 is MRHNA and CDR2 SNTAGT. For the CDR3, the DNA is TGTGCCAGCAGTGCACAGGGTTCCGGGGAGCTGTTTTTT. It codes for CASSAQGSGELFF.

The V call is TRBV2, the J call TRBJ1-5; tentative D call: TRBD1 (5 bases). Germline V gene data show CDR1 as SNHLY and CDR2 as FYNNEI. The CDR3 is 16 residues long. V lost 5 bases and J lost 1, with 15 bases in between. The CDR3 loop reads CASSFKGGESNQPQHF. In nucleotides, the CDR3 is TGTGCCAGCAGTTTTAAGGGAGGGGAGAGCAATCAGCCCCAGCATTTT.

This clonotype was picked up many times. The chain links TRBV4-1 to TRBJ2-2; a weak D match, TRBD2 (6 bases). The V gene lost 4 bases and the J gene lost 5 bases, with 14 bases spanning the gap. Germline CDR1 is MGHRA and CDR2 is YSYEKL. The CDR3 consists of 15 residues. The CDR3 coding sequence is TGCGCCAGCAGCCCCGTTGCGGGACGGACCGGGGAGCTGTTTTTT. This translates into CASSPVAGRTGELFF.

For this clonotype: At one end, the junction sequence differs from germline, possibly due to a read error. This chain joins TRBV12-3 or TRBV12-4 and TRBJ1-5; 7 nucleotides line up with TRBD1. The CDR3 has 15 residues. The CDR3 DNA sequence: TGTGCCAGCACCCAAACCGGGACAGTTAATCGGCCCCAGCATTTT. Amino acids: CASTQTGTVNRPQHF.

This clonotype was detected only a few times. The CDR3 coding sequence is TGTGCCAGCACCCGGGGACTAGCGGAGACCTACGAGCAGTACTTC. Translation: CASTRGLAETYEQYF. The chain links TRBV7-9 to TRBJ2-7, with TRBD2 matching 11 bases. The germline CDR1 and CDR2 sequences are SEHNR and FQNEAQ (reference sequence). The CDR3 is made up of 15 amino acids. Trimming cost V 7 bases and J 2 bases; bases outside gene matches: 7.

Only a few counts were recorded for this clonotype. Here the CDR3 DNA reads TGTGCCAGCTCACCAGGGACAGCCCCACGTGTCACCGGGGAGCTGTTTTTT. It encodes CASSPGTAPRVTGELFF. The J gene is TRBJ2-2, the V gene TRBV18; 7 bases match TRBD1. V lost 2 bases to trimming and J lost 4 bases; unmatched junction nucleotides: 10. This CDR3 spans 17 amino acids. CDR1 and CDR2 from the germline V gene are KGHSH and LQKENI.

This clonotype was seen many times. The chain carries TRBV12-3 or TRBV12-4 and TRBJ2-3; D is uncertain. V was shortened by 7 bases and J by 3 bases, with 17 bases between the two germline ends. The CDR3 is 15 residues long. DNA for the CDR3: TGTGCCAGCACCCCCCTGGCCCGGTATACAGATACGCAGTATTTT. Protein product: CASTPLARYTDTQYF.

This clonotype has at least ten counts. This chain joins TRBV12-3 or TRBV12-4 and TRBJ2-4; D not certain. V gave up 11 bases and J gave up 14 bases, with 13 bases separating them. The CDR3 loop spans 9 amino acids. CDR3 sequence: CAPGWPEYF. CDR3 coding DNA: TGTGCCCCAGGCTGGCCCGAGTACTTC.

The V gene is TRBV18, the J gene TRBJ1-4, with D tentatively TRBD1 (5 bases). Germline V gene lookup returns CDR1 KGHSH and CDR2 LQKENI. V was shortened by 4 bases and J by 0 bases, with 12 bases between the two germline ends. CDR3 length equals 16 residues. The CDR3 here is CASSLTTDPTNEKLFF. The CDR3 DNA follows: TGTGCCAGCTCACTTACGACAGACCCAACTAATGAAAAACTGTTTTTT.

The genes are TRBV4-3 and TRBJ2-5; 7 bases match TRBD1. J was trimmed by 5 bases and V by 4 bases; bases with no gene match: 10. This CDR3 is built from 15 residues. Germline CDR1 and CDR2: LGHNA and YSLEER. In DNA form, the CDR3 reads TGCGCCAGCAGCCTCGAAGGGGGCTCCCGGGAGACCCAGTACTTC. Residues: CASSLEGGSRETQYF.

This clonotype has a handful of counts. The chain is built from TRBV7-9 and TRBJ2-2; 7 bases fit TRBD1. The CDR3 is 14 residues long. Looked up from germline, CDR1 is SEHNR and CDR2 is FQNEAQ (reference sequence). The J segment lost 6 bases and the V segment lost 5 bases, leaving 6 bases of the junction unmatched. The CDR3 DNA reads TGTGCCAGCAGCCTTACGACAGGGTCCGGGGAGCTGTTTTTT. It translates to CASSLTTGSGELFF.

This clonotype was detected ten times or more. The chain recombines TRBV20-1 with TRBJ2-7, with D unclear. There are 13 residues in the CDR3. Germline assignment: CDR1 DFQATT and CDR2 SNEGSKA (reference sequence). V was trimmed by 3 bases and J by 3 bases, leaving 12 bases between them. In DNA, the CDR3 is TGCAGTGCTAGGCTGGCAGCACGCTACGAGCAGTACTTC. Its translation: CSARLAARYEQYF.

This clonotype came up a few times. V usage is TRBV12-3 or TRBV12-4 and J usage is TRBJ2-1, with D possibly matching TRBD1 (6 bases). Deletions cut 5 bases from V and 5 bases from J, with 13 bases between. The CDR3 totals 14 residues. CDR3 coding DNA: TGTGCCAGCAGTACAACCGAGGGGGACAATGAGCAGTTCTTC. This translates into CASSTTEGDNEQFF.

V is TRBV10-3 and J is TRBJ2-7, with 12 bases lining up with TRBD2. Germline V CDR1 and CDR2: ENHRY, SYGVKD. Trimming removed 6 bases from V and 6 bases from J; junction bases left unmatched: 9. This CDR3 has 15 residues. Written as DNA, the CDR3 is TGTGCCATCAGAGGGGCTAGCGGGAGGGCCCTCGAGCAGTACTTC. Its protein is CAIRGASGRALEQYF.

The rearrangement uses TRBV7-2 and TRBJ2-7; weak D call: TRBD1 (5 bases). V gave up 5 bases and J gave up 7 bases, with 15 bases separating them. Germline values: CDR1 SGHTA, CDR2 FQGNSA. The CDR3 covers 13 residues. Here the CDR3 reads CASSPRQTGEQYF. The CDR3 region has the DNA TGTGCCAGCAGCCCCAGACAGACCGGGGAGCAGTACTTC. The full variable domain, rest sourced from reference TRBV7-2 and TRBJ2-7, is GAGVSQSPSNKVTEKGKDVELRCDPISGHTALYWYRQSLGQGLEFLIYFQGNSAPDKSGLPSDRFSAERTGGSVSTLTIQRTQQEDSAVYLCASSPRQTGEQYFGPGTRLTVT.

This clonotype was detected a few times. This chain connects TRBV7-8 to TRBJ2-3; 8 bases are a match to TRBD1. CDR3 size: 17 residues. Trimming removed 5 bases from V and 2 bases from J; junction bases left unmatched: 12. Germline CDR1 is SGHVS and CDR2 is FQNEAQ. The CDR3, as DNA: TGTGCCAGCAGCCCCCCCTGGGACAGGAAGTTCACAGATACGCAGTATTTT. Protein sequence: CASSPPWDRKFTDTQYF.

This clonotype was observed at least ten times. CDR3 bases: TGTGCCAGCAGCAGGCGCCTAGCGGGAGTGAGCACAGATACGCAGTATTTT. Encoded protein: CASSRRLAGVSTDTQYF. The chain is built from TRBV7-2 and TRBJ2-3; 10 bases match TRBD2. Germline trimming cut 5 bases from V and 0 bases from J; bases unmatched to any gene: 8. The CDR3 loop spans 17 amino acids. The germline V gene has CDR1 SGHTA and CDR2 FQGNSA.

This clonotype was observed at least ten times. CDR3 loop: CASSLGGLSYGYTF. In nucleotides, the CDR3 is TGTGCCAGCAGCTTAGGGGGTCTGAGCTATGGCTACACCTTC. This rearrangement joins TRBV7-9 to TRBJ1-2, with D unclear. V was trimmed by 1 base and J by 4 bases, leaving 10 bases between them. This CDR3 comprises 14 residues. Germline assignment: CDR1 SEHNR and CDR2 FQNEAQ (reference sequence).

V is TRBV12-3 or TRBV12-4 and J is TRBJ1-5, with a possible D match to TRBD1 (6 bases). Trimming took 10 bases from V and 1 from J, leaving 11 bases between them. The CDR3 is 13 amino acids. The CDR3 protein is CATRGGSNQPQHF. The CDR3 DNA is TGTGCCACCCGAGGGGGAAGCAATCAGCCCCAGCATTTT.

V usage is TRBV25-1 and J usage is TRBJ2-1; TRBD2 matches at 7 bases. V shed 3 bases and J 5 bases; nucleotides not matched to a gene: 10. The CDR3 has 16 residues. CDR1 and CDR2 from the germline V gene are MGHDK and SYGVNS. The CDR3 loop is CASSDHRDYQHNEQFF. DNA for the CDR3: TGTGCCAGCAGTGATCACCGGGACTACCAACACAATGAGCAGTTCTTC.

The rearrangement links TRBV19 to TRBJ2-7; D remains unclear. Germline assignment: CDR1 LNHDA and CDR2 SQIVND (reference sequence). The CDR3 loop spans 13 amino acids. The V end lost 4 bases, the J end lost 3 bases, and 10 bases lay between the germline ends. This CDR3 reads CASSNGAIYEQYF. CDR3 bases: TGTGCCAGTAGTAATGGAGCGATCTACGAGCAGTACTTC.

The V gene is TRBV20-1, the J gene TRBJ2-3; 10 bases agree with TRBD2. With 1 base clipped from V and 3 bases from J, the junction kept 4 bases outside the gene matches. Germline V CDR1 and CDR2: DFQATT, SNEGSKA (reference sequence). The CDR3 consists of 15 residues. CDR3 in DNA: TGCAGTGCTAGAGGGGCTAGCGGGAGAACAGATACGCAGTATTTT. Translated: CSARGASGRTDTQYF.

This clonotype was picked up a small number of times. V is TRBV6-1 and J is TRBJ2-3; weak D call: TRBD2 (5 bases). V lost 7 bases, J lost 0 bases, and 11 bases lay in between. There are 14 residues in the CDR3. Looked up from germline, CDR1 is MNHNS and CDR2 is SASEGT. Written as DNA, the CDR3 is TGTGCCAGCAACGCGGGTGTAAGCACAGATACGCAGTATTTT. Its translation: CASNAGVSTDTQYF.

This rearrangement joins TRBV5-1 to TRBJ1-2; the D gene is possibly TRBD1 (5 bases). In germline, CDR1 is SGHRS, CDR2 YFSETQ. V was pared by 1 base and J by 6 bases, with 13 bases between. The CDR3 is 14 residues long. DNA for the CDR3: TGCGCCAGCAGCTTGACGCAGGGTCGGGATGGCTACACCTTC. It translates to CASSLTQGRDGYTF.

This clonotype has more than one count but fewer than ten. This chain joins TRBV10-3 and TRBJ1-1; D may be TRBD1 (5 bases). Germline loops: CDR1 ENHRY, CDR2 SYGVKD. The CDR3 contains 13 residues. The V end lost 6 bases, the J end lost 3 bases, and 11 bases lay between the germline ends. CDR3 region: CAIRERDYTEAFF. The CDR3, as DNA: TGTGCCATCAGGGAAAGGGACTACACTGAAGCTTTCTTT.